This record concerns one T cell receptor (beta chain) sequence. What it binds is not known. Germline V gene data show CDR1 as GTSNPN and CDR2 as SVGIG (reference sequence). The CDR3 contains 13 residues. Trimming pared 7 bases from V and 0 bases from J, leaving 10 bases between. TCRdb keeps only in-frame clones here, not all; method: immunoSEQ multiplex PCR. The sample has 150,000 or so clones, 88% seen once; the top ten hold around 4%. Time point described: baseline pretreatment blood. Treatment described: 15 Gy SBRT to primary tumor, nephrectomy 4 weeks later. This entry belongs to a study of radiation and T cells in renal cell carcinoma. Background on the study: Nephrectomy followed 15 Gy stereotactic body radiation by 4 weeks. Broader study findings: In blood, top tumor clones expanded by 2 weeks, shrinking by 4. No pretreatment tumor biopsies were available for baseline clonotypes.

The chain joins TRBV30 to TRBJ1-3, with D unclear. The receptor was isolated from a woman aged 70-85 years with renal cell carcinoma. The sequences come from blood, collected from a patient whose treatment included radiotherapy and nephrectomy. The CDR3 loop reads CAFSLTSGNTIYF. For the CDR3, the DNA is TGTGCCTTCTCGCTCACCTCTGGAAACACCATATATTTT.